Below, 14 T cell receptor beta chains from the same sample are listed, as sequenced in a study of T cells after yellow fever vaccination. TCRdb fed the 5' RACE reads into MiXCR, producing one record per CDR3 protein. The sample includes hundreds of thousands of distinct CDR3 sequences, less than 4.5% of them seen just once. This sample comprised PBMCs, obtained on the day of the yellow fever booster vaccination. The receptors here all came from a man aged 18 to 29 who received the YFV17D yellow fever vaccine.

The sample holds many counts of this clonotype. The rearrangement links TRBV27 to TRBJ1-1; 7 positions agree with TRBD1. J lost 0 bases, V lost 5 bases, and 6 bases had no gene match. Germline CDR1 MNHEY, CDR2 SMNVEV (reference sequence). The CDR3 has 15 amino acids. The CDR3 loop reads CASSPDRAMNTEAFF. CDR3 DNA sequence: TGTGCCAGCAGTCCCGACAGGGCCATGAACACTGAAGCTTTCTTT.

This clonotype was counted only a few times. The chain employs TRBV20-1 and TRBJ2-5; 8 nucleotides line up with TRBD1. Germline CDR1 reads DFQATT; CDR2 reads SNEGSKA (reference sequence). The CDR3 is 14 residues long. J was trimmed by 5 bases and V by 3 bases; bases with no gene match: 8. In DNA form, the CDR3 reads TGCAGTGCTAGGCCAGGACAGGGTTGGGAGACCCAGTACTTC. Its translation is CSARPGQGWETQYF.

The chain's CDR3 is CASSLAGLRNTEAFF. The CDR3 DNA follows: TGCGCCAGCAGCTTGGCCGGCCTGAGGAACACTGAAGCTTTCTTT. The chain employs TRBV5-1 and TRBJ1-1; D is unclear. The germline V and J ends were trimmed by 0 bases and 1 base, with 10 bases remaining between them. The CDR3 sequence is 15 residues long. CDR1 is SGHRS, CDR2 YFSETQ, per germline. Filled out from reference TRBV5-1 and TRBJ1-1, the complete variable domain reads KAGVTQTPRYLIKTRGQQVTLSCSPISGHRSVSWYQQTPGQGLQFLFEYFSETQRNKGNFPGRFSGRQFSNSRSEMNVSTLELGDSALYLCASSLAGLRNTEAFFGQGTRLTVV.

The table lists this clonotype with a few counts. The chain is built from TRBV23-1 and TRBJ2-2, with 12 bases aligning to TRBD1. TRBV23-1 is filed as an ORF, its function uncertain. V shed 3 bases, J shed 2 bases, and the junction held 10 bases outside the gene matches. This CDR3 spans 19 amino acids. The CDR3 is CASSHRGQGARVNTGELFF. The CDR3 DNA is TGCGCCAGCAGTCACCGGGGACAGGGGGCGCGGGTTAACACCGGGGAGCTGTTTTTT.

The gene calls are TRBV20-1 and TRBJ1-4; TRBD1 matches 9 bases. The CDR3 consists of 14 residues. V gave up 4 bases and J gave up 6 bases; unmatched junction bases: 6. The germline gives CDR1 DFQATT, CDR2 SNEGSKA (reference sequence). DNA of the CDR3: TGCAGTGCTACCTTGGGACAGGGATATGAAAAACTGTTTTTT. Amino acid sequence: CSATLGQGYEKLFF.

The chain employs TRBV15 and TRBJ1-2; a possible D gene is TRBD1 (5 bases). The CDR3 runs 15 residues. Germline V gene data show CDR1 as LNHNV and CDR2 as YYDKDF (reference sequence). The V end was cut by 4 bases, the J end by 2 bases, with 14 bases between. The CDR3 DNA reads TGTGCCACCAGCACTCAGGGAGAGGCAAACTATGGCTACACCTTC. Protein: CATSTQGEANYGYTF.

Comments on this clonotype: One end of the junction varies from germline; a read error may be responsible. This chain connects TRBV11-2 to TRBJ2-7; D unclear. The V gene's germline CDR1 is SGHAT and CDR2 FQNNGV. The CDR3 sequence is 11 residues long. The DNA of the CDR3 is TGTGCCAGCAGCTTAGGGGGAATGAGTATCTTC. This encodes CASSLGGMSIF. The full variable domain, with the rest looked up from reference TRBV11-2 and TRBJ2-7, is EAGVAQSPRYKIIEKRQSVAFWCNPISGHATLYWYQQILGQGPKLLIQFQNNGVVDDSQLPKDRFSAERLKGVDSTLKIQPAKLEDSAVYLCASSLGGMSIFGPGTRLTVT.

This clonotype was counted only a few times. The gene calls are TRBV29-1 and TRBJ1-1; 7 bases map to TRBD1. The V segment lost 2 bases and the J segment 7 bases; nucleotides outside the gene matches: 10. Germline V gives CDR1 SQVTM, CDR2 ANQGSEA. This CDR3 has 14 amino acids. The CDR3 protein is CSVERVGGLSEAFF. The CDR3 DNA sequence: TGCAGCGTTGAAAGGGTAGGGGGCTTGAGTGAAGCTTTCTTT.

This clonotype was found many times. The chain recombines TRBV27 with TRBJ2-1; D assignment may be TRBD1 or TRBD2 (5 bases each). In germline, CDR1 is MNHEY, CDR2 SMNVEV (reference sequence). The CDR3 runs 13 residues. Trimming took off 4 bases at V and 8 bases at J, with 12 bases between the two ends. The CDR3 sequence: CASSSSGTDEQFF. CDR3 DNA sequence: TGTGCCAGCAGTTCCTCGGGGACCGATGAGCAGTTCTTC.

This clonotype was seen ten or more times. The V gene is TRBV5-1, the J gene TRBJ1-4; D gene uncertain. CDR1 and CDR2 from the germline V gene are SGHRS and YFSETQ. CDR3 size: 14 residues. The V and J ends lost 0 bases and 4 bases respectively, with 7 bases between them. The CDR3 DNA reads as TGCGCCAGCAGCTTGGTCGGAAATAATGAAAAACTGTTTTTT. This gives the protein CASSLVGNNEKLFF.

This clonotype was detected many times. The chain carries TRBV29-1 and TRBJ2-7; TRBD2 aligns across 9 bases. The CDR3 length is 16 residues. The germline V gene encodes CDR1 SQVTM and CDR2 ANQGSEA. V trimming: 0 bases; J trimming: 0 bases; junction bases outside the gene matches: 6. CDR3 coding DNA: TGCAGCGTTGAAGATCTGCGGGAGGGTCCCTCCTACGAGCAGTACTTC. This encodes CSVEDLREGPSYEQYF.

V is TRBV2 and J is TRBJ1-4; a weak D match, TRBD1 (5 bases). Germline lookup yields CDR1 SNHLY and CDR2 FYNNEI. This CDR3 is built from 15 residues. Trimming shortened V by 5 bases and J by 2 bases, and 12 bases separated the two germline ends. CDR3 sequence reads: CASSPSGVTNEKLFF. The DNA for the CDR3 is TGTGCCAGCAGTCCCTCGGGGGTGACTAATGAAAAACTGTTTTTT.

This clonotype was counted only a few times. This chain links TRBV7-9 with TRBJ2-1; 9 bases agree with TRBD1. Germline-derived CDR1 and CDR2 are SEHNR and FQNEAQ (reference sequence). The CDR3 sequence is 14 residues long. Trimming at V came to 5 bases and at J to 5 bases, leaving 4 bases not matched to a gene. CDR3 sequence reads: CASSEGQGHNEQFF. The DNA of the CDR3 is TGTGCCAGCAGCGAGGGACAGGGCCACAATGAGCAGTTCTTC.

This clonotype came up many times. The CDR3 here is CASSFPGFGTQYF. Written as DNA, the CDR3 is TGTGCCAGCAGCTTTCCCGGGTTTGGGACCCAGTACTTC. The chain carries TRBV7-9 and TRBJ2-5, with D uncertain. The germline V and J ends were trimmed by 3 bases and 7 bases, with 12 bases remaining between them. Germline V gene lookup returns CDR1 SEHNR and CDR2 FQNEAQ (reference sequence). The CDR3 covers 13 residues. Drawing the rest from reference TRBV7-9 and TRBJ2-5, the complete variable domain is DTGVSQNPRHKITKRGQNVTFRCDPISEHNRLYWYRQTLGQGPEFLTYFQNEAQLEKSRLLSDRFSAERPKGSFSTLEIQRTEQGDSAMYLCASSFPGFGTQYFGPGTRLLVL.